This entry lists 17 T cell receptor beta chains sequenced from one sample in a study of blood T cell repertoires in COVID-19. The method was immunoSEQ multiplex PCR; TCRdb's version includes in-frame clones alone and lacks a portion of them. The data hold around 150,000 clones, with approximately 79% observed a single time. The specimen was peripheral blood. These receptors were collected from a woman older than 75 with acute or convalescent COVID-19.

V gene TRBV5-1 combines with J gene TRBJ2-3, with D tentatively TRBD2 (6 bases). The V gene's germline CDR1 is SGHRS and CDR2 YFSETQ. CDR3 length: 16 amino acids. Trimming cost V 4 bases and J 5 bases, with 20 bases left between them. CDR3 amino acids: CASSPRLSGGGDTQYF. The CDR3 DNA reads TGCGCCAGCAGCCCCCGCTTAAGTGGGGGAGGAGATACGCAGTATTTT. Together with reference TRBV5-1 and TRBJ2-3, the CDR3 gives the full variable domain: KAGVTQTPRYLIKTRGQQVTLSCSPISGHRSVSWYQQTPGQGLQFLFEYFSETQRNKGNFPGRFSGRQFSNSRSEMNVSTLELGDSALYLCASSPRLSGGGDTQYFGPGTRLTVL.

This clone turned up a few times. The CDR3 DNA reads as TGTGCCAGTAGTATAATCGGGGTTACCCGCGGCAATGAGCAGTTCTTC. Its translation is CASSIIGVTRGNEQFF. The chain uses TRBV19 and TRBJ2-1, with a tentative D call TRBD2 (5 bases). The CDR3 loop spans 16 amino acids. Germline CDR1 and CDR2: LNHDA and SQIVND (reference sequence). With 2 bases removed from V and 6 bases from J, the gap between germline ends came to 17 bases.

This clone was seen a single time. V gene TRBV19 combines with J gene TRBJ1-2; 7 bases agree with TRBD1. V lost 5 bases, J lost 7 bases, and 16 bases stayed unmatched. In germline, CDR1 is LNHDA, CDR2 SQIVND (reference sequence). The CDR3 sequence is 16 residues long. The CDR3 spells CASSLGYERGLPGYTF. The DNA for the CDR3 is TGTGCCAGTAGTCTCGGGTATGAAAGGGGGCTCCCTGGCTACACCTTC.

The genes are TRBV3-1 (or the pseudogene TRBV3-2) and TRBJ2-1; 10 bases align to TRBD1. Germline CDR1 LGHDT, CDR2 YNNKEL (reference sequence). CDR3 length: 15 amino acids. The V gene end was trimmed by 4 bases and the J gene end by 4 bases; junction bases not matched to a gene: 4. CDR3 sequence reads: CASSRDRGLYNEQFF. The CDR3 DNA reads as TGTGCCAGCAGCCGGGACAGGGGCCTTTACAATGAGCAGTTCTTC.

The CDR3 spells CAIPAGIAGGYTF. The CDR3, as DNA: TGTGCCATCCCCGCTGGCATAGCGGGGGGCTACACCTTC. This chain connects TRBV28 to TRBJ1-2; D not resolved. The V end was cut by 10 bases, the J end by 8 bases, with 20 bases between. Germline CDR1 reads MDHEN; CDR2 reads SYDVKM. CDR3 length: 13 amino acids.

This chain links TRBV5-1 with TRBJ1-2; a possible D gene is TRBD1 (5 bases). Germline-derived CDR1 and CDR2 are SGHRS and YFSETQ. The CDR3 totals 13 residues. With 4 bases removed from V and 8 bases from J, the gap between germline ends came to 15 bases. The CDR3 sequence is CASSVTQGYGYTF. DNA for the CDR3: TGCGCCAGCAGCGTAACCCAGGGTTACGGCTACACCTTC.

The chain's CDR3 is CESARAGAGHEQYF. In nucleotides, the CDR3 is TGTGAATCCGCACGGGCAGGGGCCGGCCACGAGCAGTACTTC. The V gene is TRBV27, the J gene TRBJ2-7, with D perhaps TRBD1 (6 bases). There are 14 residues in the CDR3. CDR1 and CDR2 (germline): MNHEY, SMNVEV (reference sequence).

The table lists this clone with a count of one. V and J are TRBV4-2 and TRBJ2-1, with a possible D match to TRBD2 (5 bases). The germline CDR1 and CDR2 sequences are LGHNA and YNFKEQ. The CDR3 totals 17 residues. V lost 0 bases and J lost 2, with 14 bases in between. The CDR3 coding sequence is TGTGCCAGCAGCCAAGATAAACACCCCGGGGCCTACAATGAGCAGTTCTTC. Translated: CASSQDKHPGAYNEQFF.

The chain has TRBV4-1 and TRBJ2-1, with TRBD2 matching over 8 bases. The CDR3 covers 16 residues. Trimming cost V 4 bases and J 6 bases; bases outside gene matches: 11. Germline V lookup: CDR1 MGHRA, CDR2 YSYEKL. The DNA of the CDR3 is TGCGCCAGCAGCCCCGAAGGTAGCGGGGCAAGCAATGAGCAGTTCTTC. Protein sequence: CASSPEGSGASNEQFF.

The chain has TRBV5-5 and TRBJ1-1; D is undetermined. The CDR3 is 14 amino acids. Between the trimmed V and J ends, which lost 2 bases and 5 bases, there was a span of 13 bases. Germline loops: CDR1 SGHKS, CDR2 YYEKEE (reference sequence). The CDR3 DNA follows: TGTGCCAGCAGCTTTGACACCTCGGGGACTGAAGCTTTCTTT. This encodes CASSFDTSGTEAFF.

This chain links TRBV6-1 with TRBJ1-2, with TRBD1 identical over 9 bases. Trimming removed 3 bases from V and 7 bases from J; junction bases left unmatched: 9. CDR1 and CDR2 from the germline V gene are MNHNS and SASEGT. The length of the CDR3 is 15 residues. The CDR3 DNA reads as TGTGCCAGCAGTGAGGATTTACAGGGGGCCGGTGGCTACACCTTC. It yields the protein CASSEDLQGAGGYTF.

Written as DNA, the CDR3 is TGCGCCAGCAGCTTGGGGTCGGCAGGGGGATTGCGCGAGCAGTACTTC. This codes for CASSLGSAGGLREQYF. This chain links TRBV5-1 with TRBJ2-7, with 7 bases lining up with TRBD1. With 0 bases clipped from V and 6 bases from J, the junction kept 12 bases outside the gene matches. Germline V gene data show CDR1 as SGHRS and CDR2 as YFSETQ. The CDR3 has 16 amino acids.

V and J are TRBV7-9 and TRBJ2-7; 8 bases match TRBD1. Unmatched junction bases numbered 9, after V lost 5 bases and J lost 3 bases. The length of the CDR3 is 15 residues. The germline V gene encodes CDR1 SEHNR and CDR2 FQNEAQ (reference sequence). The CDR3 sequence is CASSRDTGTGYEQYF. CDR3 coding DNA: TGTGCCAGCAGCCGAGACACCGGGACAGGCTACGAGCAGTACTTC.

CDR3 protein: CASSYSPQGNTGELFF. The CDR3 nucleotides are TGTGCCAGCAGTTACTCACCACAGGGAAACACCGGGGAGCTGTTTTTT. The chain has TRBV6-5 and TRBJ2-2; weak D call: TRBD1 (6 bases). Germline V CDR1 and CDR2: MNHEY, SVGAGI. V was trimmed by 0 bases and J by 2 bases, leaving 10 bases between them. The CDR3 is 16 amino acids.

A note on this clone: The same CDR3 can be traced to other DNA sequences in this sample. The chain joins TRBV5-6 to TRBJ1-2, with D perhaps TRBD1 (5 bases). V was pared by 1 base and J by 4 bases, with 11 bases between. CDR1 SGHDT and CDR2 YYEEEE come from the germline V gene. The CDR3 spans 14 residues. CDR3 residues: CASSLWEGTYGYTF. In nucleotides, the CDR3 is TGTGCCAGCAGCTTGTGGGAGGGGACCTATGGCTACACCTTC.

This chain joins TRBV7-9 and TRBJ2-5; 9 nucleotides match TRBD1. The CDR3 contains 15 residues. The germline V gene has CDR1 SEHNR and CDR2 FQNEAQ (reference sequence). V was clipped by 5 bases and J by 3 bases; unmatched bases: 7. The DNA of the CDR3 is TGTGCCAGCAGCACGCGACAGGGGGTGGAAGAGACCCAGTACTTC. This codes for CASSTRQGVEETQYF.

This clone was detected only once. The chain links TRBV27 to TRBJ2-3; 9 bases fit TRBD2. This CDR3 has 15 amino acids. Germline-derived CDR1 and CDR2 are MNHEY and SMNVEV (reference sequence). With 5 bases clipped from V and 1 base from J, the junction kept 4 bases outside the gene matches. CDR3: CASSPWTSGTDTQYF. The CDR3 nucleotides read TGTGCCAGCAGTCCCTGGACTAGCGGCACAGATACGCAGTATTTT.